This T cell receptor beta chain was captured by sequencing in a study of vaccination and CD4 T cells after COVID-19. Treatment specified: approximately 10-day PBMC culture with coronavirus spike peptide pools or control peptides (ViraFEST assay). Antigen-specific T cells were expanded with peptide pools by ViraFEST, and TCRs were then sequenced. Negative selection yielded CD4+ T cells from day-10 cultures. The Oncomine TCR Beta short-read assay was applied to DNA of cultured CD4+ T cells. TCRdb redid the calling of the PCR reads with MiXCR, one entry per CDR3 protein. This table has around 8,400 distinct CDR3 sequences, approximately 59% appearing once. With respect to this clonotype: Its antigen is still unknown.

The clonotype comes from a human donor who had recovered from COVID-19. Sequencing input: CD4+ T cells from blood, cultured in vitro.

The chain's CDR3 is CATSSGGAPYGYTF. The CDR3 DNA follows: TGTGCCACCAGTTCGGGGGGGGCTCCTTATGGCTACACCTTC. The gene calls are TRBV24-1 and TRBJ1-2; possibly TRBD1 for D (6 bases). The CDR3 sequence is 14 residues long. The V gene lost 6 bases and the J gene lost 5 bases, with 15 bases spanning the gap. CDR1 and CDR2 (germline): KGHDR, SFDVKD.